A single sample gave rise to the 14 T cell receptor beta chains below, sequenced in a study of T-cell memory formation after mild COVID-19. TCRdb passed the 5' RACE reads through MiXCR, listing each CDR3 protein once. The table lists 350,000 to 500,000 distinct CDR3 sequences, about 19% of them singletons, with 8.4% in the top ten. The specimen was PBMCs or a T cell subset sorted from them (not recorded which). The receptors shown here come from an adult woman who had mild COVID-19 (a few samples of this study predate the infection). Cell type and time point are not known.

This clonotype showed up just a few times. V is TRBV5-5 and J is TRBJ2-1; 11 bases are a match to TRBD1. The CDR3 consists of 16 residues. CDR1 SGHKS and CDR2 YYEKEE come from the germline V gene (reference sequence). The ends lost 4 bases at V and 0 bases at J; junction bases unmatched: 3. DNA of the CDR3: TGTGCCAGCAGCCGGGGACAGGGGGGCTCCTACAATGAGCAGTTCTTC. Its protein is CASSRGQGGSYNEQFF.

This clonotype was picked up a small number of times. This sequence joins TRBV20-1 and TRBJ1-2, with 9 bases identical to TRBD1. The germline CDR1 and CDR2 sequences are DFQATT and SNEGSKA (reference sequence). CDR3 size: 13 residues. Trimming cost V 5 bases and J 2 bases; bases outside gene matches: 3. DNA for the CDR3: TGCAGTGCTCGGGACAGGGAAAACTATGGCTACACCTTC. It is translated as CSARDRENYGYTF.

This clonotype was seen a handful of times. This chain links TRBV9 with TRBJ2-3, with TRBD2 matching 9 bases. Germline V gene sequence: CDR1 SGDLS, CDR2 YYNGEE. There are 15 residues in the CDR3. The J segment lost 2 bases and the V segment lost 4 bases, leaving 5 bases of the junction unmatched. The CDR3 loop is CASSPLAGTTDTQYF. CDR3 nucleotide sequence: TGTGCCAGCAGCCCCCTAGCGGGGACCACAGATACGCAGTATTTT.

The genes are TRBV7-9 and TRBJ1-2; D uncertain. This CDR3 comprises 14 residues. Germline lookup yields CDR1 SEHNR and CDR2 FQNEAQ (reference sequence). V gave up 0 bases and J gave up 2 bases, with 7 bases separating them. CDR3 protein: CASSLAVRNYGYTF. The CDR3 nucleotides read TGTGCCAGCAGCTTAGCGGTCAGGAACTATGGCTACACCTTC.

This clonotype was counted at least ten times. The chain links TRBV5-1 to TRBJ2-1; 9 bases are a match to TRBD2. This CDR3 is built from 16 residues. J lost 3 bases, V lost 4 bases, and 8 bases had no gene match. The germline gives CDR1 SGHRS, CDR2 YFSETQ. CDR3 loop: CASSPLAGADYNEQFF. The CDR3 DNA follows: TGCGCCAGCAGCCCGTTAGCGGGGGCCGACTACAATGAGCAGTTCTTC.

In its sample, this clonotype was seen many times. The V and J genes are TRBV7-8 and TRBJ2-7; 9 bases line up with TRBD1. This CDR3 has 16 amino acids. The V segment lost 5 bases and the J segment 1 base; nucleotides outside the gene matches: 9. Germline V gene lookup returns CDR1 SGHVS and CDR2 FQNEAQ. CDR3 sequence (DNA): TGTGCCAGCAGCCAGTCCGGGACAGGGAGTTCCTACGAGCAGTACTTC. Protein: CASSQSGTGSSYEQYF.

This chain links TRBV10-3 with TRBJ1-1; 7 bases are shared with TRBD1. The CDR3 sequence is 13 residues long. V dropped 4 bases and J dropped 7; count of bases not matched to a gene: 6. Looked up from germline, CDR1 is ENHRY and CDR2 is SYGVKD. DNA for the CDR3: TGTGCCATCAGTGGACCGGGACAGAGTGAAGCTTTCTTT. Its translation is CAISGPGQSEAFF.

A few counts support this clonotype. This chain uses TRBV12-3 or TRBV12-4 with TRBJ2-6, with a weak D call TRBD1 (5 bases). Deletions cut 4 bases from V and 1 base from J, with 17 bases between. The CDR3 covers 18 residues. CDR3: CASSSPIHAGSGANVLTF. In DNA, the CDR3 is TGTGCCAGCAGTTCTCCAATCCACGCAGGGTCTGGGGCCAACGTCCTGACTTTC.

In this sample, this clonotype turned up a few times. CDR3 protein: CASSSGDRMVEKLFF. Here the CDR3 DNA reads TGTGCCAGCAGCTCCGGGGACAGGATGGTGGAAAAACTGTTTTTT. The rearrangement joins TRBV7-8 to TRBJ1-4; 8 bases agree with TRBD1. The CDR3 loop spans 15 amino acids. V dropped 4 bases and J dropped 8; count of bases not matched to a gene: 9. Germline lookup yields CDR1 SGHVS and CDR2 FQNEAQ. The whole variable domain, remainder taken from reference TRBV7-8 and TRBJ1-4, is GAGVSQSPRYKVAKRGQDVALRCDPISGHVSLFWYQQALGQGPEFLTYFQNEAQLDKSGLPSDRFFAERPEGSVSTLKIQRTQQEDSAVYLCASSSGDRMVEKLFFGSGTQLSVL.

The V call is TRBV29-1, the J call TRBJ1-1; D possibly corresponds to TRBD1 (6 bases). The CDR3 sequence is 12 residues long. The V gene lost 4 bases and the J gene lost 12 bases, with 18 bases spanning the gap. From germline, CDR1 is SQVTM and CDR2 ANQGSEA. The CDR3 here is CSVVRGGEETFF. The CDR3 DNA sequence: TGCAGCGTTGTTCGGGGGGGCGAAGAAACTTTCTTT.

The chain carries TRBV4-1 and TRBJ1-2; no definite D call. CDR1 is MGHRA, CDR2 YSYEKL, per germline. The CDR3 is made up of 19 amino acids. Deletions cut 2 bases from V and 4 bases from J, with 26 bases between. As DNA, the CDR3 is TGCGCCAGCAGCCAAATGGTCCTCCTCGACCCTGCCAGCGCCTATGGCTACACCTTC. Its translation: CASSQMVLLDPASAYGYTF.

The chain couples TRBV4-2 to TRBJ2-7; 9 nucleotides line up with TRBD1. V lost 1 base and J lost 5; bases outside the gene matches: 6. The CDR3 length is 15 residues. The germline CDR1 and CDR2 sequences are LGHNA and YNFKEQ. This CDR3 reads CASSQGTGVSHEQYF. DNA for the CDR3: TGTGCCAGCAGCCAAGGGACAGGGGTTTCCCACGAGCAGTACTTC.

V gene TRBV25-1 combines with J gene TRBJ1-1, with D possibly TRBD1 on 5 matching bases. The germline gives CDR1 MGHDK, CDR2 SYGVNS. The V end was cut by 3 bases, the J end by 4 bases, with 15 bases between. This CDR3 comprises 15 residues. For the CDR3, the DNA is TGTGCCAGCAGTGAGGCCCAGGGTCGAGGCACTGAAGCTTTCTTT. This sequence encodes CASSEAQGRGTEAFF.

This clonotype has only a few counts. The chain employs TRBV7-9 and TRBJ2-7; possibly TRBD1 for D (5 bases). Trimming removed 1 base from V and 5 bases from J, with 12 bases in between. Germline-derived CDR1 and CDR2 are SEHNR and FQNEAQ (reference sequence). The CDR3 loop spans 14 amino acids. CDR3 protein: CASSLGLGADEQYF. The CDR3 DNA is TGTGCCAGCAGCTTAGGTTTAGGGGCGGACGAGCAGTACTTC.